This passage covers 8 T cell receptor beta chains from one sample sequenced in a study of blood T cell repertoires in COVID-19. Libraries were prepared by immunoSEQ multiplex PCR; TCRdb keeps only in-frame clonotypes and omits some of them. The profile covers some 190,000 clones, with 89% appearing a single time and approximately 2.5% taken by the ten largest. Sequences were obtained from PBMCs or T cells enriched from blood (not recorded which). Source of these receptors: a woman in her thirties or forties with acute COVID-19.

This chain joins TRBV19 and TRBJ2-4; perhaps TRBD1 as D (6 bases). The CDR3 is 17 amino acids. V lost 4 bases, J lost 3 bases, and 19 bases lay in between. Germline V gene lookup returns CDR1 LNHDA and CDR2 SQIVND (reference sequence). The CDR3 DNA follows: TGTGCCAGTAGTACGACCGGGACAAAAGGGGACAAAAACATTCAGTACTTC. Its translation is CASSTTGTKGDKNIQYF.

The rearrangement joins TRBV10-3 to TRBJ2-2; 11 bases align to TRBD1. Germline CDR1 and CDR2: ENHRY and SYGVKD. The trim removed 3 bases at V and 5 bases at J, leaving 2 bases unmatched. The CDR3 contains 15 residues. The chain's CDR3 is CAISDRDRGTGELFF. The CDR3 DNA reads as TGTGCCATCAGTGACCGGGACAGGGGGACCGGGGAGCTGTTTTTT.

This clone was recorded only once. CDR3 loop: CASFAPKQGVNTEAFF. The CDR3 DNA is TGTGCCAGCTTTGCGCCTAAACAGGGCGTAAACACTGAAGCTTTCTTT. The V call is TRBV7-8, the J call TRBJ1-1; D is possibly TRBD1 (6 bases). V was shortened by 8 bases and J by 2 bases, with 21 bases between the two germline ends. Germline assignment: CDR1 SGHVS and CDR2 FQNEAQ. The CDR3 length is 16 residues.

The chain employs TRBV9 and TRBJ2-1; D is ambiguous. Trimming took 4 bases from V and 9 from J, leaving 8 bases between them. The CDR3 is 11 residues long. Germline lookup yields CDR1 SGDLS and CDR2 YYNGEE. CDR3 sequence (DNA): TGTGCCAGCAGCAACGGCGGTGAGCAGTTCTTC. Translation: CASSNGGEQFF.

This chain joins TRBV27 and TRBJ2-1, with D possibly being TRBD2 (7 bases). Deletions cut 1 base from V and 1 base from J, with 11 bases between. Germline CDR1 MNHEY, CDR2 SMNVEV (reference sequence). CDR3 size: 16 residues. The CDR3 sequence is CASSLWGGISYNEQFF. Written as DNA, the CDR3 is TGTGCCAGCAGTTTATGGGGGGGCATATCCTACAATGAGCAGTTCTTC.

For the CDR3, the DNA is TGTGCCAGCTCACCACCTAGCGTGGACGAGCAGTACTTC. This codes for CASSPPSVDEQYF. V gene TRBV18 combines with J gene TRBJ2-7, with a tentative D call TRBD2 (5 bases). Germline V gene data show CDR1 as KGHSH and CDR2 as LQKENI. The ends were cut back, 0 bases at V and 5 bases at J, with 8 bases in the middle. The CDR3 spans 13 residues. The variable domain in full, with the rest retrieved from reference TRBV18 and TRBJ2-7, is NAGVMQNPRHLVRRRGQEARLRCSPMKGHSHVYWYRQLPEEGLKFMVYLQKENIIDESGMPKERFSAEFPKEGPSILRIQQVVRGDSAAYFCASSPPSVDEQYFGPGTRLTVT.

This clone showed up just a few times. The chain links TRBV2 to TRBJ2-7; 7 bases are a match to TRBD2. V shed 7 bases, J shed 2 bases, and the junction held 8 bases outside the gene matches. This CDR3 spans 14 amino acids. From germline, CDR1 is SNHLY and CDR2 FYNNEI. The CDR3 nucleotides read TGTGCCAGCACCCTGGGAGGGGTTACCTACGAGCAGTACTTC. Translating gives CASTLGGVTYEQYF.

This chain uses TRBV7-9 with TRBJ1-2; the D is unclear. Germline V lookup: CDR1 SEHNR, CDR2 FQNEAQ (reference sequence). This CDR3 contains 13 residues. Trimming removed 5 bases from V and 4 bases from J, with 11 bases in between. CDR3 nucleotides: TGTGCCAGCAGCCCCCCGGAGGCCTATGGCTACACCTTC. This codes for CASSPPEAYGYTF. Complete variable domain (other parts from reference TRBV7-9 and TRBJ1-2): DTGVSQNPRHKITKRGQNVTFRCDPISEHNRLYWYRQTLGQGPEFLTYFQNEAQLEKSRLLSDRFSAERPKGSFSTLEIQRTEQGDSAMYLCASSPPEAYGYTFGSGTRLTVV.